This T cell receptor (beta chain) was observed in a study of T cell repertoires in cytomegalovirus infection. Study information: It was the public TCR beta signatures that indicated both CMV infection and matching HLA type.

In TCRdb, the reads were re-called with MiXCR into one record per CDR3 protein. The table includes 900,000 to 950,000 distinct CDR3 sequences, less than 40% detected once. The CDR3 sequence is 16 residues long. Germline V gene data show CDR1 as SEHNR and CDR2 as FQNEAQ (reference sequence). Trimming cost V 5 bases and J 1 base; bases outside gene matches: 9. This clonotype was seen repeatedly, ten times or more. The antigen is not known. The genes are TRBV7-9 and TRBJ1-1, with 8 bases fitting TRBD1. The origin of this receptor is a human donor in good health (CMV status not recorded). Some clones in this sample may be carry-over from other donors' samples. Source: cultured CD8+ T cells from PBMCs, taken from culture after CMV antigen stimulation. CDR3: CASSQGARQENTEAFF. The CDR3 nucleotides are TGTGCCAGCAGCCAGGGGGCAAGGCAGGAGAACACTGAAGCTTTCTTT.